This section outlines one TCR beta chain sequence together with its context. TCRdb's copy holds only in-frame clones and misses some; the assay was immunoSEQ multiplex PCR. The repertoire holds 170,000 or so clones, with more than 75% as singletons. The data belong to a study of blood T cell repertoires in COVID-19. Germline values: CDR1 MNHEY, CDR2 SMNVEV (reference sequence). V shed 2 bases, J shed 10 bases, and the junction held 27 bases outside the gene matches. This CDR3 has 20 amino acids. V is TRBV27 and J is TRBJ1-1, with 8 bases aligning to TRBD1. The clonotype comes from a man aged 60 to 75 with COVID-19, enrolled during active disease. Sequenced input: peripheral blood. CDR3 residues: CASSLILGDPGKFGGTGAFF. In nucleotides, the CDR3 is TGTGCCAGCAGTTTAATTCTCGGTGACCCAGGGAAATTTGGCGGGACAGGAGCTTTCTTT.